This T cell receptor beta chain was found in a study of blood T cells in healthy people across ages (dated by TCRdb to about 2015). About the study as a whole: In model experiments, roughly one uniquely barcoded TCR beta cDNA molecule per two T cells was captured by template switching. To track age-related changes in TCR beta repertoire diversity, the study relied on deep sequencing normalized with unique cDNA molecular identifiers. The donors were divided into four age groups: young (average around 16 years), middle-aged (under 40), aged (about 56) and long-lived (around 87). Two additional independent replicas of 1 million unique cDNA reads from the same blood draw were analyzed for two donors (one aged 18 to 29 and one aged 80 or older).

On this clonotype: Its binding antigen is unknown. No much larger clone exists at a distance of one base, and base qualities are not known.

Inclusive of the bounding cysteine and phenylalanine, the CDR3 is 14 residues long. The only DNA kept is the CDR3, 42 bases in frame from the first base. Germline trimming: 6 bases from V, 4 bases from J; junction bases outside gene matches: 4. Systemically healthy Caucasian individuals from Russia, 35 to 50 in total and aged roughly 6 to 100 years, were included as donors. Each donor gave ten milliliters of peripheral blood, collected into EDTA-treated Vacutainer tubes. Ficoll-Paque density-gradient centrifugation was used to isolate PBMCs, with at least 6 million obtained per sample. Total RNA, at least 6 micrograms per sample, was extracted from PBMCs with Trizol reagent. Naive CD45RAhigh/CD27high T cell percentages were measured by flow cytometry on a PBMC aliquot from every donor. Results and caveats for the whole study, not just this receptor: The CMV infection status of donors was not known, potentially confounding age-related changes in expanded clonotypes. Estimates of total diversity from one million sequenced T cells were regarded as lower bounds and underestimates. Observed TCR beta diversity per million T cells fell roughly linearly with age, and a significant reduction was already apparent by age roughly 40. Compared with the aged group, the long-lived group had more naive CD4+ T cells, fewer expanded clones and increased TCR diversity, suggesting age selection. A strong correlation was found between observed TCR beta diversity and the percentage of naive T cells measured by flow cytometry. Conclusive comparison of naive and antigen-experienced compartments was prevented by the profiling of bulk unsorted PBMCs.

The library was produced with 5' RACE. Sequencer: Illumina HiSeq 2500. A second about 7 to 12 cycle PCR used a sample-barcoded 5' primer and a J-beta primer mix. Each TCR beta cDNA molecule received a unique molecular identifier from a template-switch 5' adaptor carrying 12 random nucleotides. Each sample yielded at least 2.5 million CDR3-containing paired-end reads. First-strand cDNA synthesis was performed from all RNA using the Mint cDNA synthesis kit, with priming by a TRBC-specific oligonucleotide. All cDNA was treated with uracil-DNA glycosylase and then went through a first 18-cycle PCR with the universal primers M1SS and BC2_uni_R. The study's own analysis went as follows. Each sample was normalized by randomly selecting 1 million high-quality reads, each carrying a distinct molecular identifier. Instead of being binned into consensus sequences, reads with shared molecular identifiers were discarded. MiTCR, with a Q25 quality threshold and the strictest error-elimination algorithm, was used for CDR3 identification, clonotype clustering and error correction. A nonparametric unseen species model with Euler transformation was used to estimate a lower bound on total TCR beta diversity. TCRdb trimmed public reads at Q25 via fastp, called clones via MiXCR and kept in-frame beta chains. Each entry is one CDR3 protein sequence, shown with its most common DNA and genes. Here the V and J calls rest on TCRdb's processing, not on the authors' analysis. The sample profile shows fewer than 600,000 distinct CDR3 sequences; roughly a quarter of them were found once. The ten most abundant clones make up approximately 3.5% of the sample.

A further study also used this sample, focusing on T cells of mothers and their children. The second source states: Nine systemically healthy Caucasian individuals served as donors, namely three mothers together with their six children. cDNA synthesis consumed the entire amount of extracted RNA, loaded at around 1.5 ug RNA in each 15 ul reaction. Sample barcodes and 2-4 random nucleotides were added via the M1S primer in the second PCR. Over 8.5 million TCR beta CDR3 reads came from each mother, compared with around 3 million reads from each child. In both related and unrelated pairs, thymic selection shapes the output of TCR recombination in a similar way, with inherited differences having only a minor effect. Normalized repertoire overlap was always found to be slightly, but never significantly, higher in related mother-child pairs than in unrelated mother-child pairs. No persistent microchimeric T cell clones were detected, at a sensitivity of roughly 100 clones per million clonotypes. The study used deep NGS to compare TCR beta repertoires of mothers and children, seeking features distinguishing related mother-child pairs from unrelated individuals. Mothers averaged roughly 40 +/- 4 years of age and children averaged around 10 +/- 4 years. After adapter ligation was performed with NEBNext reagents, the libraries were sequenced on an Illumina HiSeq 2000 with 100+100 nt paired-end reads. To prevent cross-contamination, the mother and child libraries were prepared one month apart and sequenced in separate runs. For each donor, between roughly 450,000 and 2,100,000 distinct TCR beta clonotypes were identified. Naive TCR beta clonotypes were estimated from low-frequency clonotypes matched to each donor's FACS-determined naive share, without sorting.

Specimen: blood. This clonotype was sampled from a boy between 2 and 10 years old in good health. The sequence is built from TRBV12-3 or TRBV12-4 and TRBJ2-3; TRBD2 matches 10 bases in the middle. The CDR3: CASRRGLAADTQYF. The DNA sequence is given as TGTGCCAGCAGACGAGGACTAGCGGCAGATACGCAGTATTTT.